Given below is one T cell receptor (beta chain) in context. Antigen specificity is unknown. Individual cDNA molecules were tagged with unique molecular identifiers. MiXCR, run by TCRdb on the 5' RACE reads, gives a single entry per CDR3 protein. The sample lists some 57,000 distinct CDR3 sequences, roughly 13% occurring once. These data originate in a study of early T cells in non-severe SARS-CoV-2 infection. Across the whole study: The study sequenced bulk RNA from unsorted whole blood, with chains unpaired. Findings of the study overall: VDJdb matching, biased toward anti-spike CD8 responses, missed private and CD4 specificities.

The CDR3 spans 14 residues. From germline, CDR1 is LGHDT and CDR2 YNNKEL (reference sequence). Trimming shortened V by 5 bases and J by 7 bases, and 12 bases separated the two germline ends. The receptor's source is an adult who was a healthcare worker with PCR-confirmed SARS-CoV-2 infection or an uninfected control (not recorded which). Specimen: whole blood. The chain uses TRBV3-1 and TRBJ1-6, with no clear D. The CDR3 region is CASSFGRTNSPLHF. The CDR3 region has the DNA TGTGCCAGCAGCTTCGGACGGACCAATTCACCCCTCCACTTT.